Described below is a single TCR beta chain sequence and its context. Its target is not known. The data belong to a study of cytomegalovirus exposure and HLA in healthy donors. Study details: Membership in the Caucasian-associated ancestry cluster was found for 75% to 85% of 300 to 500 genotyped donors.

Vbeta (60) and Jbeta (13) primers were used in the PCR. The data were produced by immunoSEQ multiplex PCR, yet TCRdb's version contains in-frame clones alone and is incomplete. The sample records roughly 86,000 clones, 70% to 85% being singletons. Study observations and caveats: The likely origin of a cluster of highly shared sequence variants was a sequencing artifact. Across donors, presence/absence analyses took sequencing depth to be roughly uniform.

Germline CDR1 MGHDK, CDR2 SYGVNS. Losses at the gene ends were 6 bases for V and 6 bases for J; bases not matched to a gene: 7. This CDR3 contains 15 residues. The V gene is TRBV25-1, the J gene TRBJ2-2; 10 bases line up with TRBD2. The sample taken for sequencing was PBMCs. This clonotype was sampled from a man in his 60s in good health and CMV-seronegative. The CDR3 reads CASRASGRTSGELFF. CDR3 coding DNA: TGTGCCAGCAGAGCTAGCGGGAGAACTTCCGGGGAGCTGTTTTTT.